This TCR beta chain is from a study of blood T cell repertoires in COVID-19. CDR3 length: 17 amino acids. Looked up from germline, CDR1 is SGHAT and CDR2 is FQNNGV. The trim removed 5 bases at V and 1 base at J, leaving 8 bases unmatched. This clone was counted only a few times. Only in-frame clones appear in the TCRdb table, and some are missing; sequencing was by immunoSEQ multiplex PCR. The data show under 150,000 clones, approximately 80% seen once. The sample comprised PBMCs or T cells enriched from blood (not recorded which). The chain combines TRBV11-2 with TRBJ2-1, with 10 bases identical to TRBD2. The TCR originated in a man aged 50 or older in a cohort exposed to, infected with or recovered from COVID-19 (not recorded which). Written as DNA, the CDR3 is TGTGCCAGCAGCGGGGTACTAGCGGGGTATTCCTACAATGAGCAGTTCTTC. Its translation: CASSGVLAGYSYNEQFF.